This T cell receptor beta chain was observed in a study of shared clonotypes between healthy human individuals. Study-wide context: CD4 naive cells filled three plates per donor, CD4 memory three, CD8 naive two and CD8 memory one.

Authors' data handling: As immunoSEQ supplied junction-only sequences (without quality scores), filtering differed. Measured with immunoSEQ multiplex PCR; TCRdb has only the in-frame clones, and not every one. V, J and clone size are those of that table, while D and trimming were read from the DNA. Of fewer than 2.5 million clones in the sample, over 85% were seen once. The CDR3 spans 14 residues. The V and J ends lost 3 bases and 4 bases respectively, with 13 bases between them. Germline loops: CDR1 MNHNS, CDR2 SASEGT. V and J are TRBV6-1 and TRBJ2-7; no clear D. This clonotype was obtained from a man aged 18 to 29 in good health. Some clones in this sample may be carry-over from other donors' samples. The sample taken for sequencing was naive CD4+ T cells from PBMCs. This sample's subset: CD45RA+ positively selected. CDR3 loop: CASSDRWRWYEQYF. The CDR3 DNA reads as TGTGCCAGCAGTGACCGTTGGCGGTGGTACGAGCAGTACTTC.